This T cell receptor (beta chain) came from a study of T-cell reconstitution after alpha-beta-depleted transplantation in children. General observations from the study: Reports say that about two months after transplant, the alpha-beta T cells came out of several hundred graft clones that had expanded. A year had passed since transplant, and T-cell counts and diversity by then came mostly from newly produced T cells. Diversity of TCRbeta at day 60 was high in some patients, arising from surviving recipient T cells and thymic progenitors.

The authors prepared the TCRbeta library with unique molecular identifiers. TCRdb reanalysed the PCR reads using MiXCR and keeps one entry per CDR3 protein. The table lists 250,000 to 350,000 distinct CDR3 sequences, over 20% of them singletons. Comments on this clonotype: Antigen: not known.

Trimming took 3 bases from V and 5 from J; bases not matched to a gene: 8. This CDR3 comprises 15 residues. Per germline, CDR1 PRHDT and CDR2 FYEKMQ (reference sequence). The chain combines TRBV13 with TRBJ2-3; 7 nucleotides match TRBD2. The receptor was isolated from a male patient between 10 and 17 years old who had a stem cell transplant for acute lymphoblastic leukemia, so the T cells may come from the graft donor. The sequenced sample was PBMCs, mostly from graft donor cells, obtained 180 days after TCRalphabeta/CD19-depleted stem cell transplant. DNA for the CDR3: TGTGCCAGCAGCTTCCGAACCGGGACTAAAGATACGCAGTATTTT. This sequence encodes CASSFRTGTKDTQYF.